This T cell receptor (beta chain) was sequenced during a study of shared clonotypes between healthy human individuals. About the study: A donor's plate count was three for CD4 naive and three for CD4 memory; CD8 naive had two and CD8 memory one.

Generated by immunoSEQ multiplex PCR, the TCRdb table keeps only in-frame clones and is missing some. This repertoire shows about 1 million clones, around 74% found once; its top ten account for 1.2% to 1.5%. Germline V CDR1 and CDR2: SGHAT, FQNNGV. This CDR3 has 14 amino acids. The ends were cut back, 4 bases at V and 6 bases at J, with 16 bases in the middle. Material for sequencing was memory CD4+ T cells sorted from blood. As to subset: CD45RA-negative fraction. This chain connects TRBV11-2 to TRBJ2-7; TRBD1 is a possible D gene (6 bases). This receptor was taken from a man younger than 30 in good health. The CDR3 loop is CASSSLRTVPEQYF. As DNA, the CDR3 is TGTGCCAGCAGCTCACTACGGACAGTCCCCGAGCAGTACTTC.